Below are 29 T cell receptor beta chains sequenced from a single sample in a study of T cell repertoires in cytomegalovirus infection. MiXCR, applied by TCRdb to the reads, yields one record per CDR3 protein. The data contain around 310,000 distinct CDR3 sequences, 25% to 30% of them seen just once; the ten biggest clones take up around 18%. No antigen has been assigned to these receptors. The specimen comprised cultured PBMCs, sampled from culture after CMV antigen stimulation. The receptors come from a human donor in good health (CMV status not recorded). Some clones in this sample may be carry-over from other donors' samples.

This clonotype has only one observation. The J gene is TRBJ2-3, the V gene TRBV10-3; 11 bases agree with TRBD2. Germline CDR1 ENHRY, CDR2 SYGVKD. This CDR3 has 15 residues. With 5 bases clipped from V and 5 bases from J, the junction kept 6 bases outside the gene matches. The CDR3 sequence: CAISILAGEGDTQYF. The CDR3 DNA reads TGTGCCATCAGTATACTAGCGGGAGAAGGAGATACGCAGTATTTT.

CDR3 bases: TGTGCCAGCCTCACCGGACGGTCCTACAATGAGCAGTTCTTC. Translating it yields CASLTGRSYNEQFF. The rearrangement joins TRBV28 to TRBJ2-1; D unresolved. The CDR3 totals 14 residues. V gave up 8 bases and J gave up 1 base, with 12 bases separating them. Germline CDR1 reads MDHEN; CDR2 reads SYDVKM.

This clonotype was seen only a few times. The chain has TRBV12-3 or TRBV12-4 and TRBJ1-5, with 10 positions matching TRBD1. With 8 bases clipped from V and 0 bases from J, the junction kept 13 bases outside the gene matches. This CDR3 is built from 18 residues. The CDR3 reads CASGGQGSFGNSNQPQHF. CDR3 in DNA: TGTGCCAGCGGGGGACAGGGGTCCTTTGGCAATAGCAATCAGCCCCAGCATTTT.

This clonotype was recorded a few times. The rearrangement joins TRBV29-1 to TRBJ2-1; weak D call: TRBD1 (5 bases). CDR3 length equals 14 residues. Looked up from germline, CDR1 is SQVTM and CDR2 is ANQGSEA. Trimming stripped 1 base from V and 0 bases from J, with 7 bases between. For the CDR3, the DNA is TGCAGCGTTGAAGCGCAGGGCTCCTACAATGAGCAGTTCTTC. This translates into CSVEAQGSYNEQFF.

The chain has TRBV23-1 and TRBJ1-5; 8 bases fit TRBD1. TRBV23-1 is identified as an open reading frame with a role that is uncertain. CDR3 size: 18 residues. J gave up 4 bases and V 3 bases, and 14 bases lay outside the gene matches. The CDR3 coding sequence is TGCGCCAGCAGTCATCGGAGGAGGGGGCAGGGGGCAAATCAGCCCCAGCATTTT. Its translation: CASSHRRRGQGANQPQHF.

The rearrangement uses TRBV7-8 and TRBJ2-5, with D perhaps matching TRBD2 (5 bases). V shed 4 bases and J shed 6 bases, with 15 bases lying between them. The length of the CDR3 is 14 residues. Germline V gene sequence: CDR1 SGHVS, CDR2 FQNEAQ. CDR3 DNA sequence: TGTGCCAGCAGCTCCCGCGGACTTCAGCAGACCCAGTACTTC. Encoded protein: CASSSRGLQQTQYF. Supplemented by reference TRBV7-8 and TRBJ2-5, the full variable domain reads GAGVSQSPRYKVAKRGQDVALRCDPISGHVSLFWYQQALGQGPEFLTYFQNEAQLDKSGLPSDRFFAERPEGSVSTLKIQRTQQEDSAVYLCASSSRGLQQTQYFGPGTRLLVL.

V gene TRBV28 combines with J gene TRBJ2-1; tentatively, D is TRBD1 or TRBD2 (5 bases each). This CDR3 region has 15 residues. Trimming shortened V by 3 bases and J by 2 bases, and 11 bases separated the two germline ends. CDR1 and CDR2 (germline): MDHEN, SYDVKM. The CDR3 DNA reads TGTGCCAGCAGTTTGAGGGACCCTGCCTACAATGAGCAGTTCTTC. Translated: CASSLRDPAYNEQFF.

This clonotype came up a few times. The chain employs TRBV6-1 and TRBJ1-5; D perhaps matches TRBD1 (6 bases). Germline V gives CDR1 MNHNS, CDR2 SASEGT. Between the trimmed V and J ends, which lost 5 bases and 5 bases, there was a span of 10 bases. CDR3 length: 13 residues. The CDR3 loop reads CASSWGRDQPQHF. CDR3 in DNA: TGTGCCAGCAGTTGGGGGCGCGATCAGCCCCAGCATTTT.

This clonotype was detected only once. V usage is TRBV7-9 and J usage is TRBJ1-1, with D tentatively TRBD1 (6 bases). V dropped 5 bases and J dropped 13 bases, with 17 bases sitting between them. This CDR3 has 12 residues. Germline CDR1 SEHNR, CDR2 FQNEAQ (reference sequence). The CDR3 spells CASSPVGARVFF. DNA of the CDR3: TGTGCCAGCAGCCCTGTGGGGGCGCGGGTTTTCTTT.

There are many counts of this clonotype. The chain recombines TRBV7-6 with TRBJ2-1; 7 bases agree with TRBD2. CDR1 and CDR2 from the germline V gene are SGHVS and FNYEAQ. The junction had 6 bases not matched to a gene; V was cut back by 1 base and J by 0 bases. The CDR3 sequence is 17 residues long. The DNA of the CDR3 is TGTGCCAGCAGCTTAGGGGGCGGGGGATACTCCTACAATGAGCAGTTCTTC. Translating gives CASSLGGGGYSYNEQFF.

This clonotype was observed a handful of times. The V call is TRBV7-2, the J call TRBJ2-7; the D gene is possibly TRBD2 (5 bases). Trimming shortened V by 1 base and J by 3 bases, and 10 bases separated the two germline ends. The CDR3 contains 14 residues. Germline lookup yields CDR1 SGHTA and CDR2 FQGNSA. The CDR3 sequence: CASSLVEGGYEQYF. DNA of the CDR3: TGTGCCAGCAGCTTAGTTGAGGGTGGCTACGAGCAGTACTTC.

A few counts support this clonotype. The chain combines TRBV6-1 with TRBJ2-5, with D uncertain. Germline V gene data show CDR1 as MNHNS and CDR2 as SASEGT. The CDR3 covers 14 residues. V was shortened by 5 bases and J by 2 bases, with 12 bases between the two germline ends. The CDR3 sequence: CASSRPRMQETQYF. In nucleotides, the CDR3 is TGTGCCAGCAGTAGACCGAGGATGCAAGAGACCCAGTACTTC.

The chain links TRBV7-9 to TRBJ1-3; D gene uncertain. With 5 bases removed from V and 8 bases from J, the gap between germline ends came to 4 bases. The germline gives CDR1 SEHNR, CDR2 FQNEAQ (reference sequence). This CDR3 is built from 10 residues. This chain's CDR3 is CASSRHTIYF. In nucleotides, the CDR3 is TGTGCCAGCAGCCGACACACCATATATTTT.

V usage is TRBV20-1 and J usage is TRBJ2-2, with 7 bases that match TRBD1. Germline V lookup: CDR1 DFQATT, CDR2 SNEGSKA (reference sequence). This CDR3 contains 14 residues. The trim removed 6 bases at V and 0 bases at J, leaving 4 bases unmatched. CDR3 loop: CSAAGTANTGELFF. CDR3 sequence (DNA): TGCAGTGCCGCCGGGACAGCGAACACCGGGGAGCTGTTTTTT.

This clonotype was recorded a few times. V usage is TRBV12-3 or TRBV12-4 and J usage is TRBJ1-1, with D unresolved. The CDR3 is made up of 13 amino acids. V dropped 5 bases and J dropped 2 bases, with 9 bases sitting between them. The DNA of the CDR3 is TGTGCCAGCAGTACCCGGAGAAACACTGAAGCTTTCTTT. Encoded protein: CASSTRRNTEAFF.

The chain is built from TRBV5-1 and TRBJ2-1, with 14 bases identical to TRBD2. The CDR3 has 18 amino acids. The V and J ends lost 4 bases and 4 bases, in that order; junction bases with no gene match: 10. Germline V gives CDR1 SGHRS, CDR2 YFSETQ. The DNA of the CDR3 is TGCGCCAGCAGCCTATCGACTAGCGGGAGGGCGGGGTACAATGAGCAGTTCTTC. It translates to CASSLSTSGRAGYNEQFF.

This clonotype was found a few times. The rearrangement uses TRBV7-4 and TRBJ2-1, with no clear D. The CDR3 sequence is 15 residues long. Trimming removed 5 bases at V and 6 bases at J, with 17 bases between. Germline V gene lookup returns CDR1 SGHVT and CDR2 SQSDAQ. The CDR3 coding sequence is TGTGCCAGCAGCCCGCGGCCGTCGACGGGCAATGAGCAGTTCTTC. Its translation: CASSPRPSTGNEQFF. Variable domain in full (rest from reference TRBV7-4 and TRBJ2-1): GAGVSQSPRYKVAKRGRDVALRCDSISGHVTLYWYRQTLGQGSEVLTYSQSDAQRDKSGRPSGRFSAERPERSVSTLKIQRTEQGDSAVYLCASSPRPSTGNEQFFGPGTRLTVL.

The gene calls are TRBV9 and TRBJ1-5, with D uncertain. The CDR3 length is 15 residues. Between the trimmed V and J ends, which lost 3 bases and 5 bases, there was a span of 15 bases. Germline CDR1 reads SGDLS; CDR2 reads YYNGEE. Here the CDR3 reads CASSAGPGAYQPQHF. The CDR3 DNA reads TGTGCCAGCAGCGCCGGTCCGGGAGCCTATCAGCCCCAGCATTTT.

The rearrangement links TRBV3-1 to TRBJ1-1; no firm D call. Germline assignment: CDR1 LGHDT and CDR2 YNNKEL (reference sequence). Trimming removed 2 bases from V and 0 bases from J, with 19 bases in between. The CDR3 spans 18 residues. DNA of the CDR3: TGTGCCAGCAGCCAAAGGGTTTTGTACTCAAGAATGAACACTGAAGCTTTCTTT. Translated: CASSQRVLYSRMNTEAFF.

The gene calls are TRBV6-6 and TRBJ1-1; a possible D gene is TRBD1 (6 bases). The CDR3 spans 15 residues. V lost 2 bases and J 3 bases, leaving 13 bases between the germline ends. The germline V gene encodes CDR1 MNHNY and CDR2 SVGAGI (reference sequence). The CDR3 bases are TGTGCCAGCAGTTACGTGGGGGCCGGGGACACTGAAGCTTTCTTT. Translation: CASSYVGAGDTEAFF.

The chain is built from TRBV12-5 and TRBJ2-2, with 7 positions matching TRBD1. The ends lost 5 bases at V and 3 bases at J; junction bases unmatched: 12. Germline CDR1 LGHNT, CDR2 FRNRAP. The CDR3 spans 17 residues. CDR3 DNA sequence: TGTGCTAGTGGTCCCCCATCCCGGGACAGATACACCGGGGAGCTGTTTTTT. Protein sequence: CASGPPSRDRYTGELFF.

This chain uses TRBV6-1 with TRBJ2-1; perhaps TRBD1 as D (6 bases). CDR1 is MNHNS, CDR2 SASEGT, per germline. The CDR3 contains 16 residues. V was clipped by 7 bases and J by 6 bases, with 22 bases between them. The CDR3 region is CASILTWSQGRNEQFF. Here the CDR3 DNA reads TGTGCCAGCATTTTAACCTGGTCACAGGGACGCAATGAGCAGTTCTTC.

The chain employs TRBV29-1 and TRBJ1-5, with D uncertain. The CDR3 has 12 amino acids. Germline V gene data show CDR1 as SQVTM and CDR2 as ANQGSEA. Trimming took off 5 bases at V and 0 bases at J, with 5 bases between the two ends. CDR3 nucleotides: TGCAGCGTTCGGAGTAGCAATCAGCCCCAGCATTTT. Its protein product is CSVRSSNQPQHF.

The rearrangement links TRBV7-2 to TRBJ2-7, with a tentative D call TRBD1 (5 bases). Germline CDR1 and CDR2: SGHTA and FQGNSA. Trimming pared 5 bases from V and 6 bases from J, leaving 11 bases between. The CDR3 totals 12 residues. The DNA for the CDR3 is TGTGCCAGCAGCCCTCTGGGGCCCGAGCAGTACTTC. This encodes CASSPLGPEQYF.

The chain employs TRBV20-1 and TRBJ1-5; TRBD1 is a possible D gene (6 bases). V gave up 3 bases and J gave up 2 bases, with 14 bases separating them. From germline, CDR1 is DFQATT and CDR2 SNEGSKA (reference sequence). CDR3 length equals 15 residues. CDR3 sequence reads: CSASPGGWGNQPQHF. For the CDR3, the DNA is TGCAGTGCTAGCCCGGGGGGCTGGGGCAATCAGCCCCAGCATTTT.

The CDR3 sequence is CSVDGTRGNEQFF. CDR3 nucleotide sequence: TGCAGCGTTGATGGGACTAGAGGCAATGAGCAGTTCTTC. This sequence joins TRBV29-1 and TRBJ2-1; 8 bases agree with TRBD2. The CDR3 length is 13 residues. Unmatched junction bases numbered 4, after V lost 3 bases and J lost 6 bases. Germline CDR1 is SQVTM and CDR2 is ANQGSEA.

The J gene is TRBJ2-5, the V gene TRBV4-1, with a possible D match to TRBD2 (7 bases). The CDR3 has 16 amino acids. The V gene's germline CDR1 is MGHRA and CDR2 YSYEKL. V gave up 1 base and J gave up 1 base, with 13 bases separating them. CDR3 nucleotides: TGCGCCAGCAGCCAAGGGGGGGGGGCCCCCCAAGAGACCCAGTACTTC. This translates into CASSQGGGAPQETQYF.

This clonotype was picked up a small number of times. CDR3 nucleotides: TGTGCCAGCAGCTCACGGACTAGCGGGAGGCTCAATGAGCAGTTCTTC. As protein: CASSSRTSGRLNEQFF. The chain combines TRBV11-1 with TRBJ2-1, with 14 nucleotides matching TRBD2. This CDR3 comprises 16 residues. V was clipped by 4 bases and J by 6 bases; unmatched bases: 5. Looked up from germline, CDR1 is SGHAT and CDR2 is FQDESV (reference sequence).

The V gene is TRBV20-1, the J gene TRBJ1-3; D is ambiguous. This CDR3 has 13 amino acids. Germline V lookup: CDR1 DFQATT, CDR2 SNEGSKA (reference sequence). Trimming removed 2 bases at V and 0 bases at J, with 5 bases between. The chain's CDR3 is CSARRRSGNTIYF. CDR3 nucleotide sequence: TGCAGTGCTAGACGGCGCTCTGGAAACACCATATATTTT.